A single sample gave rise to the 17 T cell receptor beta chains below, sequenced in a study of cytomegalovirus exposure and HLA in healthy donors. Primers included in the PCR were 60 Vbeta and 13 Jbeta primers. Only in-frame clones appear in the TCRdb table, and some are missing; sequencing was by immunoSEQ multiplex PCR. The sample holds around 150,000 clones, approximately 80% seen once. What was sequenced was PBMCs. Receptor source: a female donor in good health and CMV-seropositive.

This clone occurred once. The V gene is TRBV14, the J gene TRBJ2-5; no clear D. Between the trimmed V and J ends, which lost 0 bases and 5 bases, there was a span of 7 bases. Germline V CDR1 and CDR2: SGHDN, FVKESK. The CDR3 length is 13 residues. CDR3 protein: CASSQDSFETQYF. In nucleotides, the CDR3 is TGTGCCAGCAGCCAAGATTCCTTCGAGACCCAGTACTTC.

V usage is TRBV30 and J usage is TRBJ1-1; D gene ambiguous. Trimming stripped 2 bases from V and 6 bases from J, with 13 bases between. Germline values: CDR1 GTSNPN, CDR2 SVGIG (reference sequence). The CDR3 contains 13 residues. CDR3: CAWSRLQLPEAFF. The CDR3, as DNA: TGTGCCTGGAGTCGGCTACAGCTCCCTGAAGCTTTCTTT. The variable domain in full, completed from reference TRBV30 and TRBJ1-1, reads SQTIHQWPATLVQPVGSPLSLECTVEGTSNPNLYWYRQAAGRGLQLLFYSVGIGQISSEVPQNLSASRPQDRQFILSSKKLLLSDSGFYLCAWSRLQLPEAFFGQGTRLTVV.

The chain recombines TRBV7-2 with TRBJ1-1, with TRBD1 as a possible D gene (5 bases). The CDR3 has 14 residues. CDR1 is SGHTA and CDR2 is FQGNSA in the germline V gene. Trimming removed 5 bases at V and 1 base at J, with 11 bases between. CDR3 in DNA: TGTGCCAGCAGCCAAGGGGCAGGGAACACTGAAGCTTTCTTT. Encoded protein: CASSQGAGNTEAFF.

This clone was recorded a few times. V usage is TRBV9 and J usage is TRBJ1-1; 10 positions agree with TRBD1. J gave up 11 bases and V 3 bases, and 4 bases lay outside the gene matches. The germline V gene encodes CDR1 SGDLS and CDR2 YYNGEE. This CDR3 has 12 amino acids. Here the CDR3 reads CASSADRGVAFF. CDR3 bases: TGTGCCAGCAGCGCGGACAGGGGGGTTGCTTTCTTT.

V and J are TRBV28 and TRBJ2-7; TRBD1 is a possible D gene (5 bases). Trimming removed 6 bases at V and 4 bases at J, with 13 bases between. Germline lookup yields CDR1 MDHEN and CDR2 SYDVKM. CDR3 size: 13 residues. CDR3 residues: CASSSGIRYEQYF. The CDR3 bases are TGTGCCAGCAGCTCAGGGATAAGATACGAGCAGTACTTC.

The J gene is TRBJ2-1, the V gene TRBV19, with D maybe TRBD2 (5 bases). The V gene's germline CDR1 is LNHDA and CDR2 SQIVND (reference sequence). There are 14 residues in the CDR3. V was cut by 4 bases and J by 10 bases, with 17 bases left in between. The CDR3 sequence is CASSRSLGSGEQFF. DNA of the CDR3: TGTGCCAGTAGTAGATCTCTGGGGAGCGGAGAGCAGTTCTTC.

This clone was seen once. This chain links TRBV4-1 with TRBJ1-2; D uncertain. V shed 0 bases and J shed 1 base, with 3 bases lying between them. Germline CDR1 and CDR2: MGHRA and YSYEKL. CDR3 length: 13 amino acids. CDR3 residues: CASSQELNYGYTF. The DNA of the CDR3 is TGCGCCAGCAGCCAAGAACTTAACTATGGCTACACCTTC.

This clone was counted a few times. The V and J genes are TRBV6-5 and TRBJ1-5; TRBD1 aligns across 9 bases. Germline trimming cut 5 bases from V and 8 bases from J; bases unmatched to any gene: 7. Per germline, CDR1 MNHEY and CDR2 SVGAGI. This CDR3 region has 14 residues. CDR3 nucleotides: TGTGCCAGCAGTCCTACGACAGGGGGGGAGCCCCAGCATTTT. Its translation: CASSPTTGGEPQHF.

This clone was detected a few times. J is TRBJ2-1 and V is TRBV10-3; TRBD1 matches at 12 bases. This CDR3 comprises 14 residues. Germline loops: CDR1 ENHRY, CDR2 SYGVKD. V lost 6 bases, J lost 9 bases, and 6 bases stayed unmatched. The CDR3 DNA reads TGTGCCATCAGCCCGGGACAGGGGGCGGGTGAGCAGTTCTTC. It specifies CAISPGQGAGEQFF.

This sequence joins TRBV5-1 and TRBJ1-1; D is unclear. There are 16 residues in the CDR3. The germline CDR1 and CDR2 sequences are SGHRS and YFSETQ. Trimming took off 4 bases at V and 5 bases at J, with 21 bases between the two ends. DNA for the CDR3: TGCGCCAGCAGCCCAAGAAACGGGGATCAGAGAACTGAAGCTTTCTTT. This codes for CASSPRNGDQRTEAFF.

This sequence joins TRBV7-3 and TRBJ2-1, with 12 positions matching TRBD2. Germline CDR1 and CDR2: SGHTA and FQGTGA. V gave up 4 bases and J gave up 6 bases; unmatched junction bases: 4. The CDR3 runs to 15 residues. The CDR3 region has the DNA TGTGCCAGCAGCTCCCTAGCGGGGGGGCCCAATGAGCAGTTCTTC. It yields the protein CASSSLAGGPNEQFF.

V is TRBV2 and J is TRBJ2-7; 10 nucleotides align to TRBD1. V lost 5 bases, J lost 5 bases, and 12 bases stayed unmatched. The V gene's germline CDR1 is SNHLY and CDR2 FYNNEI. The CDR3 sequence is 16 residues long. For the CDR3, the DNA is TGTGCCAGCAGTCGAAGGCGGGGACAGGGGCTACACGAGCAGTACTTC. Its translation is CASSRRRGQGLHEQYF.

Written as DNA, the CDR3 is TGCGCCAGCAGCTTGGACAGGGGCGAGAGAGATACGCAGTATTTT. This gives the protein CASSLDRGERDTQYF. The chain links TRBV5-1 to TRBJ2-3; 7 nucleotides match TRBD1. The J segment lost 5 bases and the V segment lost 0 bases, leaving 6 bases of the junction unmatched. Looked up from germline, CDR1 is SGHRS and CDR2 is YFSETQ. The CDR3 is 15 amino acids.

The V gene is TRBV4-1, the J gene TRBJ2-7; 12 bases match TRBD2. V was clipped by 1 base and J by 6 bases; unmatched bases: 1. The germline V gene encodes CDR1 MGHRA and CDR2 YSYEKL. The CDR3 runs 14 residues. DNA of the CDR3: TGCGCCAGCAGCCAAGGACTAGCGGGAGTCGAGCAGTACTTC. Its protein product is CASSQGLAGVEQYF.

This chain connects TRBV10-3 to TRBJ2-5, with 10 nucleotides matching TRBD2. J gave up 4 bases and V 5 bases, and 13 bases lay outside the gene matches. CDR3 length: 17 amino acids. CDR1 ENHRY and CDR2 SYGVKD come from the germline V gene. CDR3 sequence (DNA): TGTGCCATCAGTCCGGGACACCAAGCGGGAGGGGGAGAGACCCAGTACTTC. It is translated as CAISPGHQAGGGETQYF.

The V gene is TRBV6-1, the J gene TRBJ2-7; TRBD1 agrees at 7 bases. The CDR3 consists of 16 residues. V lost 3 bases and J lost 4; bases outside the gene matches: 12. In germline, CDR1 is MNHNS, CDR2 SASEGT. This CDR3 is CASSDPPGQKGYEQYF. The CDR3 DNA reads as TGTGCCAGCAGTGATCCCCCGGGACAGAAAGGGTACGAGCAGTACTTC.

V gene TRBV6-1 combines with J gene TRBJ2-5, with 8 nucleotides matching TRBD1. Germline CDR1 and CDR2: MNHNS and SASEGT. After removal of 7 bases from V and 4 bases from J, the junction contained 11 bases not matched to a gene. This CDR3 comprises 15 residues. In nucleotides, the CDR3 is TGTGCCAGCATTAGGTATTCAGGGGGCAGAGAGACCCAGTACTTC. Translated: CASIRYSGGRETQYF.